This is a list of T cell receptor beta chains from one sample in a study of T cells in Graves' hyperthyroidism and ophthalmopathy. TCRdb analysed the multiplex PCR reads with MiXCR anew, one entry per CDR3 protein. The sample has fewer than 800,000 distinct CDR3 sequences, 15% to 20% seen once. Sequencing input: blood. These receptors were taken from a man between 18 and 29 years old with Graves' hyperthyroidism. CDR3s include the opening cysteine and the closing phenylalanine or tryptophan. The order of the fields is J gene, clone size, D gene, V gene, CDR3 length, CDR3 protein, CDR3 DNA. D genes are given only for firm matches. Some rows have no size entry. The others give once, few or many, or a class for an expanded clone.

j_call: TRBJ2-7; clone_size: many; d_call: .; v_call: TRBV7-8; cdr3_length: 15; cdr3_aa: CASSVDTSPFYEQYF; cdr3_nt: TGTGCCAGCAGCGTAGACACCTCACCCTTTTACGAGCAGTACTTC
j_call: TRBJ2-7; clone_size: many; d_call: .; v_call: TRBV11-2; cdr3_length: 12; cdr3_aa: CASTAAGGEQYF; cdr3_nt: TGTGCCAGCACCGCCGCAGGAGGGGAGCAGTACTTC
j_call: TRBJ2-1; clone_size: many; d_call: TRBD2; v_call: TRBV12-3/TRBV12-4; cdr3_length: 14; cdr3_aa: CASSPRPGGNEQFF; cdr3_nt: TGTGCCAGCAGCCCCCGGCCCGGGGGGAATGAGCAGTTCTTC
j_call: TRBJ2-1; clone_size: .; d_call: .; v_call: TRBV6-1; cdr3_length: 14; cdr3_aa: CASSDRGASDEQFF; cdr3_nt: TGTGCCAGCAGTGACCGGGGGGCCAGCGATGAGCAGTTCTTC
j_call: TRBJ1-1; clone_size: many; d_call: .; v_call: TRBV27; cdr3_length: 13; cdr3_aa: CASSVGLDTEAFF; cdr3_nt: TGTGCCAGCAGTGTTGGTCTAGACACTGAAGCTTTCTTT
j_call: TRBJ2-1; clone_size: many; d_call: .; v_call: TRBV30; cdr3_length: 12; cdr3_aa: CAWSLAINEQFF; cdr3_nt: TGTGCCTGGAGTTTAGCGATCAATGAGCAGTTCTTC
j_call: TRBJ2-1; clone_size: many; d_call: TRBD1; v_call: TRBV28; cdr3_length: 15; cdr3_aa: CASSPYYRGYNEQFF; cdr3_nt: TGTGCCAGCAGTCCGTACTACAGGGGCTACAATGAGCAGTTCTTC
j_call: TRBJ2-7; clone_size: many; d_call: .; v_call: TRBV6-6; cdr3_length: 13; cdr3_aa: CASSYSRNYEQYF; cdr3_nt: TGTGCCAGCAGTTATTCCCGGAACTACGAGCAGTACTTC
j_call: TRBJ1-2; clone_size: many; d_call: TRBD1; v_call: TRBV3-1; cdr3_length: 15; cdr3_aa: CASSPSWDSSYGYTF; cdr3_nt: TGTGCCAGCAGCCCCTCCTGGGACAGCTCCTATGGCTACACCTTC
j_call: TRBJ1-3; clone_size: many; d_call: .; v_call: TRBV30; cdr3_length: 14; cdr3_aa: CAWSGGVRGNTIYF; cdr3_nt: TGTGCCTGGAGTGGAGGGGTACGGGGAAACACCATATATTTT
j_call: TRBJ2-7; clone_size: many; d_call: TRBD2; v_call: TRBV7-2; cdr3_length: 15; cdr3_aa: CASAFAGAGTYEQYF; cdr3_nt: TGTGCCAGCGCCTTTGCGGGAGCGGGTACCTACGAGCAGTACTTC
j_call: TRBJ1-4; clone_size: few; d_call: TRBD1; v_call: TRBV27; cdr3_length: 14; cdr3_aa: CASSFDRESVKLFF; cdr3_nt: TGTGCCAGCAGTTTTGACAGGGAGTCTGTAAAACTGTTTTTT
j_call: TRBJ2-5; clone_size: few; d_call: TRBD1; v_call: TRBV5-1; cdr3_length: 15; cdr3_aa: CASSSSQGAEGTQYF; cdr3_nt: TGCGCCAGCAGCTCTAGTCAGGGGGCCGAGGGGACCCAGTACTTC
j_call: TRBJ2-3; clone_size: .; d_call: .; v_call: TRBV5-1; cdr3_length: 16; cdr3_aa: CASSLVDAVDTDTQYF; cdr3_nt: TGCGCCAGCAGCTTGGTCGACGCGGTCGACACAGATACGCAGTATTTT
j_call: TRBJ2-1; clone_size: many; d_call: TRBD1; v_call: TRBV28; cdr3_length: 15; cdr3_aa: CATGTGTDLYNEQFF; cdr3_nt: TGTGCCACCGGTACCGGGACAGACCTCTACAATGAGCAGTTCTTC
j_call: TRBJ2-1; clone_size: many; d_call: .; v_call: TRBV18; cdr3_length: 12; cdr3_aa: CASSPRFEEQFF; cdr3_nt: TGTGCCAGCTCACCCCGGTTCGAGGAGCAGTTCTTC
j_call: TRBJ1-5; clone_size: many; d_call: .; v_call: TRBV19; cdr3_length: 13; cdr3_aa: CASLGRGGQPQHF; cdr3_nt: TGTGCCAGTCTGGGAAGGGGCGGTCAGCCCCAGCATTTT
j_call: TRBJ2-1; clone_size: few; d_call: .; v_call: TRBV12-3/TRBV12-4; cdr3_length: 14; cdr3_aa: CASSLEWRANEQFF; cdr3_nt: TGTGCCAGCAGTTTAGAATGGCGGGCAAATGAGCAGTTCTTC
j_call: TRBJ1-1; clone_size: many; d_call: .; v_call: TRBV30; cdr3_length: 12; cdr3_aa: CAWILRGTEAFF; cdr3_nt: TGTGCCTGGATCCTGAGGGGCACTGAAGCTTTCTTT
j_call: TRBJ1-2; clone_size: .; d_call: TRBD1; v_call: TRBV2; cdr3_length: 13; cdr3_aa: CASSATGAGGYTF; cdr3_nt: TGTGCCAGCAGCGCCACAGGGGCAGGGGGCTACACCTTC
j_call: TRBJ1-2; clone_size: .; d_call: .; v_call: TRBV19; cdr3_length: 15; cdr3_aa: CASSIRQRGNYGYTF; cdr3_nt: TGTGCCAGTAGTATTCGTCAGAGAGGGAACTATGGCTACACCTTC
j_call: TRBJ2-1; clone_size: many; d_call: .; v_call: TRBV7-2; cdr3_length: 12; cdr3_aa: CASSPGRDEQFF; cdr3_nt: TGTGCCAGCAGCCCGGGACGGGATGAGCAGTTCTTC
j_call: TRBJ2-3; clone_size: few; d_call: .; v_call: TRBV29-1; cdr3_length: 10; cdr3_aa: CSVLQNTQYF; cdr3_nt: TGCAGCGTCCTACAGAATACGCAGTATTTT
j_call: TRBJ2-1; clone_size: many; d_call: .; v_call: TRBV11-1; cdr3_length: 15; cdr3_aa: CASSLLGLGGDEQFF; cdr3_nt: TGTGCCAGCAGCTTACTGGGACTGGGTGGCGATGAGCAGTTCTTC
j_call: TRBJ2-7; clone_size: .; d_call: .; v_call: TRBV7-9; cdr3_length: 15; cdr3_aa: CASSPPVRGPYEQYF; cdr3_nt: TGTGCCAGCAGCCCCCCAGTGAGGGGCCCCTACGAGCAGTACTTC
j_call: TRBJ1-4; clone_size: .; d_call: .; v_call: TRBV4-2; cdr3_length: 15; cdr3_aa: CASSQEGGLDEKLFF; cdr3_nt: TGTGCCAGCAGCCAAGAAGGGGGGCTTGATGAAAAACTGTTTTTT
j_call: TRBJ2-2; clone_size: .; d_call: TRBD2; v_call: TRBV7-6; cdr3_length: 16; cdr3_aa: CASSLAASGDPGELFF; cdr3_nt: TGTGCCAGCAGCCTCGCGGCTAGCGGGGACCCCGGGGAGCTGTTTTTT
j_call: TRBJ1-4; clone_size: many; d_call: TRBD1; v_call: TRBV28; cdr3_length: 14; cdr3_aa: CASRLRDRHEKLFF; cdr3_nt: TGTGCCAGCAGACTCCGGGACAGACATGAAAAACTGTTTTTT
j_call: TRBJ1-3; clone_size: few; d_call: .; v_call: TRBV28; cdr3_length: 14; cdr3_aa: CASRRRFSGNTIYF; cdr3_nt: TGTGCCAGCAGACGACGGTTCTCTGGAAACACCATATATTTT
j_call: TRBJ2-7; clone_size: many; d_call: .; v_call: TRBV2; cdr3_length: 13; cdr3_aa: CASSLDRDTEQYF; cdr3_nt: TGTGCCAGCAGCCTAGACCGGGACACCGAGCAGTACTTC
j_call: TRBJ2-5; clone_size: .; d_call: TRBD1; v_call: TRBV2; cdr3_length: 13; cdr3_aa: CASTREDRRTRYF; cdr3_nt: TGTGCCAGCACTCGAGAGGACAGGCGGACTCGGTACTTC
j_call: TRBJ2-3; clone_size: many; d_call: .; v_call: TRBV30; cdr3_length: 13; cdr3_aa: CAWSIGRADTQYF; cdr3_nt: TGTGCCTGGAGTATAGGACGGGCAGATACGCAGTATTTT
j_call: TRBJ2-7; clone_size: many; d_call: .; v_call: TRBV7-9; cdr3_length: 14; cdr3_aa: CASSLVGVRGEQYF; cdr3_nt: TGTGCCAGCAGCTTAGTGGGGGTCAGAGGCGAGCAGTACTTC
j_call: TRBJ1-1; clone_size: .; d_call: .; v_call: TRBV10-3; cdr3_length: 15; cdr3_aa: CAISVAGGMNTEAFF; cdr3_nt: TGTGCCATCTCCGTAGCTGGGGGCATGAACACTGAAGCTTTCTTT
j_call: TRBJ1-4; clone_size: .; d_call: TRBD1; v_call: TRBV12-3/TRBV12-4; cdr3_length: 13; cdr3_aa: CASRQGAREKLFF; cdr3_nt: TGTGCCAGCAGGCAGGGGGCGAGAGAAAAACTGTTTTTT
j_call: TRBJ1-1; clone_size: .; d_call: TRBD1; v_call: TRBV29-1; cdr3_length: 14; cdr3_aa: CSVLSPGTGLEAFF; cdr3_nt: TGCAGCGTCCTGAGCCCCGGGACAGGGCTTGAAGCTTTCTTT
j_call: TRBJ2-1; clone_size: many; d_call: TRBD1; v_call: TRBV5-1; cdr3_length: 15; cdr3_aa: CASSPQGAQYNEQFF; cdr3_nt: TGCGCCAGCAGCCCACAGGGGGCGCAGTACAATGAGCAGTTCTTC
j_call: TRBJ1-5; clone_size: .; d_call: .; v_call: TRBV7-9; cdr3_length: 14; cdr3_aa: CASSSDSTNQPQHF; cdr3_nt: TGTGCCAGCAGCTCAGACAGCACCAATCAGCCCCAGCATTTT
j_call: TRBJ1-4; clone_size: few; d_call: .; v_call: TRBV7-2; cdr3_length: 14; cdr3_aa: CASSLGGSLGKLFF; cdr3_nt: TGTGCCAGCAGCTTAGGAGGGTCCCTCGGAAAACTGTTTTTT
j_call: TRBJ1-6; clone_size: few; d_call: .; v_call: TRBV28; cdr3_length: 14; cdr3_aa: CASSWGLTNSPLHF; cdr3_nt: TGTGCCAGCAGTTGGGGATTAACGAATTCACCCCTCCACTTT
j_call: TRBJ2-1; clone_size: few; d_call: TRBD2; v_call: TRBV15; cdr3_length: 15; cdr3_aa: CATSAWEREEGEQFF; cdr3_nt: TGTGCCACCAGCGCTTGGGAGCGGGAGGAGGGTGAGCAGTTCTTC
j_call: TRBJ2-3; clone_size: .; d_call: .; v_call: TRBV29-1; cdr3_length: 14; cdr3_aa: CSVEDRLVTDTQYF; cdr3_nt: TGCAGCGTTGAAGACAGGCTAGTGACAGATACGCAGTATTTT
j_call: TRBJ1-5; clone_size: few; d_call: .; v_call: TRBV2; cdr3_length: 14; cdr3_aa: CASSEALPDQPQHF; cdr3_nt: TGTGCCAGCAGTGAAGCCCTTCCCGATCAGCCCCAGCATTTT
j_call: TRBJ1-2; clone_size: many; d_call: .; v_call: TRBV30; cdr3_length: 12; cdr3_aa: CACGQIAYGYTF; cdr3_nt: TGTGCCTGCGGACAGATTGCCTATGGCTACACCTTC
j_call: TRBJ2-3; clone_size: few; d_call: .; v_call: TRBV10-3; cdr3_length: 15; cdr3_aa: CAISDPSGSTDTQYF; cdr3_nt: TGTGCCATCAGTGACCCCTCTGGGAGCACAGATACGCAGTATTTT
j_call: TRBJ1-6; clone_size: few; d_call: .; v_call: TRBV3-1; cdr3_length: 15; cdr3_aa: CASSLRASRNSPLHF; cdr3_nt: TGTGCCAGCAGCCTACGGGCTTCTCGCAATTCACCCCTCCACTTT
j_call: TRBJ2-3; clone_size: many; d_call: .; v_call: TRBV5-1; cdr3_length: 16; cdr3_aa: CASSLPAGRSTDTQYF; cdr3_nt: TGCGCCAGCAGCCTACCCGCAGGGAGAAGCACAGATACGCAGTATTTT
j_call: TRBJ2-1; clone_size: .; d_call: TRBD2; v_call: TRBV4-1; cdr3_length: 16; cdr3_aa: CASSQAAGTNYNEQFF; cdr3_nt: TGCGCCAGCAGCCAAGCGGCCGGGACTAACTACAATGAGCAGTTCTTC
j_call: TRBJ2-3; clone_size: many; d_call: TRBD1; v_call: TRBV28; cdr3_length: 15; cdr3_aa: CASRTPGQGKDTQYF; cdr3_nt: TGTGCCAGCAGGACCCCGGGACAGGGGAAAGATACGCAGTATTTT
j_call: TRBJ2-3; clone_size: .; d_call: .; v_call: TRBV18; cdr3_length: 18; cdr3_aa: CASSLARGGRRRTDTQYF; cdr3_nt: TGTGCCAGCTCACTCGCGAGGGGAGGCAGGCGGAGGACAGATACGCAGTATTTT
j_call: TRBJ2-4; clone_size: .; d_call: TRBD2; v_call: TRBV20-1; cdr3_length: 14; cdr3_aa: CSATRLAGKNIQYF; cdr3_nt: TGCAGTGCTACCCGACTAGCGGGTAAAAACATTCAGTACTTC
j_call: TRBJ2-2; clone_size: many; d_call: TRBD2; v_call: TRBV7-6; cdr3_length: 17; cdr3_aa: CASSWGLAGGRGGELFF; cdr3_nt: TGTGCCAGCAGCTGGGGACTAGCGGGAGGTCGCGGCGGGGAGCTGTTTTTT
j_call: TRBJ2-1; clone_size: many; d_call: TRBD2; v_call: TRBV2; cdr3_length: 15; cdr3_aa: CASSIAGGLYNEQFF; cdr3_nt: TGTGCCAGCAGCATAGCGGGAGGGCTCTACAATGAGCAGTTCTTC
j_call: TRBJ1-2; clone_size: .; d_call: TRBD1; v_call: TRBV7-9; cdr3_length: 17; cdr3_aa: CASSRPAGTGYDYGYTF; cdr3_nt: TGTGCCAGCAGCCGACCCGCCGGGACAGGATATGACTATGGCTACACCTTC
j_call: TRBJ1-2; clone_size: few; d_call: .; v_call: TRBV30; cdr3_length: 11; cdr3_aa: CACSSRYGYTF; cdr3_nt: TGTGCCTGCAGCAGCCGCTATGGCTACACCTTC
j_call: TRBJ2-7; clone_size: many; d_call: .; v_call: TRBV28; cdr3_length: 14; cdr3_aa: CASTSAGTFYEQYF; cdr3_nt: TGTGCCAGCACCTCCGCGGGGACTTTTTACGAGCAGTACTTC
j_call: TRBJ2-2; clone_size: few; d_call: TRBD1; v_call: TRBV4-3; cdr3_length: 17; cdr3_aa: CASSQDIGQGYPGELFF; cdr3_nt: TGCGCCAGCAGCCAAGATATCGGACAGGGTTATCCCGGGGAGCTGTTTTTT
j_call: TRBJ2-7; clone_size: many; d_call: .; v_call: TRBV6-1; cdr3_length: 14; cdr3_aa: CASSAGGGGYEQYF; cdr3_nt: TGTGCCAGCAGTGCCGGTGGAGGGGGTTACGAGCAGTACTTC
j_call: TRBJ1-2; clone_size: .; d_call: .; v_call: TRBV4-3; cdr3_length: 15; cdr3_aa: CASSQDARTEYGYTF; cdr3_nt: TGCGCCAGCAGCCAAGATGCTCGGACAGAGTATGGCTACACCTTC